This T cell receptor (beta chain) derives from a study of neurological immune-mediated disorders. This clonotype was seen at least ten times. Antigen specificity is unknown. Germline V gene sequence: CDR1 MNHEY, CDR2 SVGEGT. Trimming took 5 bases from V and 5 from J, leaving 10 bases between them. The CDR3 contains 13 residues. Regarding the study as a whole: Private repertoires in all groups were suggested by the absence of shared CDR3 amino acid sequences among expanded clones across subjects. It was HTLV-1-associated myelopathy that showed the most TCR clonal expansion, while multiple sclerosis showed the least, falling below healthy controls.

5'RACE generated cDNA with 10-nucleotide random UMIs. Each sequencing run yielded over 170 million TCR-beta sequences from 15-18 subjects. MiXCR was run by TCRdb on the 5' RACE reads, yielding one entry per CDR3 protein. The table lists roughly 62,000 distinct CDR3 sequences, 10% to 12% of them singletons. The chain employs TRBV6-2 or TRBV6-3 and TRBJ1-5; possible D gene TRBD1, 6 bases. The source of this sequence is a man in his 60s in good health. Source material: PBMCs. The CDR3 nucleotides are TGTGCCAGCAGTAAATACAGGGATCAGCCCCAGCATTTT. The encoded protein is CASSKYRDQPQHF.